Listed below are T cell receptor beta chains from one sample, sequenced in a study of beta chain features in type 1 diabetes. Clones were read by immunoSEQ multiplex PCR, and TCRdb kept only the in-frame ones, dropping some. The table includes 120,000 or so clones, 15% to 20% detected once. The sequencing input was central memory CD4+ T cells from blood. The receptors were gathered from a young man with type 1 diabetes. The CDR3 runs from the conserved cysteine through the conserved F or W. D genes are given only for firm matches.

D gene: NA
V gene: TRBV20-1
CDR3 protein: CSVAGYTF

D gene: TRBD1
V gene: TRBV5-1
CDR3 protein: CASRRTGIEQFF

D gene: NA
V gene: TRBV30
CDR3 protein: CAWSVGGDQPQHF

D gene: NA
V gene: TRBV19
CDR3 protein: CASSITNRASEAFF

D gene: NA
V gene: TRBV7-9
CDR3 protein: CASSLTQNTEAFF

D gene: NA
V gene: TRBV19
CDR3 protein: CASSDNQETQYF

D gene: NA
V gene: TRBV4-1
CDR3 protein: CASSQTLGLVNYGYTF

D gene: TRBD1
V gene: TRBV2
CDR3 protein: CASRDVGTATDTQYF

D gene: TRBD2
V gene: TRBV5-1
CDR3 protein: CASSLVGGSLSIHEQFF

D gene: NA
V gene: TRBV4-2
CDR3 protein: CASSQASGGNTEAFF

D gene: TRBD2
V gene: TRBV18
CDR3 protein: CASSPQRATSGQETQYF

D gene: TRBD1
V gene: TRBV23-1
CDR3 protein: CASSQVCGQGVIGELFF

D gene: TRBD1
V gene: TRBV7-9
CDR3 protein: CASTSRTGGIDEQFF

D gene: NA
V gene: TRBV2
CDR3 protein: CASTPYLRLSGATQYF

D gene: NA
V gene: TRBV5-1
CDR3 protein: CASSLATHSMNTEAFF

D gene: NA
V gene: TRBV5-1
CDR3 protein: CASSWNGETQYF

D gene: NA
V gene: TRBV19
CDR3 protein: CASSMGGRLGGHGYTF

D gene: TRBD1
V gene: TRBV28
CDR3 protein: CASSSGLRTGHYTDTQYF

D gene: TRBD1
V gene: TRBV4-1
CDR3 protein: CASSQADREETQYF

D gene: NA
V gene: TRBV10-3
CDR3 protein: CAISDPGTEAFF

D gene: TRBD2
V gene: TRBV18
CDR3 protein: CASSRVGAGVENEQFF

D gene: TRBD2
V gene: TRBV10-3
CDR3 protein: CAISEASGRVGEQFF

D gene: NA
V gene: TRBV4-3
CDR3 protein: CASSHLIGRMNTEAFF

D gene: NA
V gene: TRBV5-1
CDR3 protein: CASSLSGDLDEQFF

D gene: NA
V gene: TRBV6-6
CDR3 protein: CASSPGTFEQFF

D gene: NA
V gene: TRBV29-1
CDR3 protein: CSVGGTDYNEQFF

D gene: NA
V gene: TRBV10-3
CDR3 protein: CAIRGQDNTEAFF

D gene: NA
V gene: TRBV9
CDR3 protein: CASSVDGGGVLTF

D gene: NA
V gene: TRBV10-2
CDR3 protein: CASIRTQGYNEQFF

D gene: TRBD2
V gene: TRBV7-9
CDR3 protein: CATPGSSGEDTQYF

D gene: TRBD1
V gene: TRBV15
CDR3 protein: CATSVGPGQGIAGYTF

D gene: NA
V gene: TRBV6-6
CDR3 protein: CAGKGEGAQPQHF

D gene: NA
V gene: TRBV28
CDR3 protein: CASRRIQGGARGYTF

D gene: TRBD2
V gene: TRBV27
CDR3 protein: CASSLKREWGWDTQYF

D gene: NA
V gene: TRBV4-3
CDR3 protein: CASSQDPHARGLMESTNEKLFF

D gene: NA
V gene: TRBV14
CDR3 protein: CASSQQGTYEQYF

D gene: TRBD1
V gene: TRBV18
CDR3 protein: CASSPNSGGARYGYTF

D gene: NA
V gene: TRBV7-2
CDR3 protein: CASSPRPAAYEQYF

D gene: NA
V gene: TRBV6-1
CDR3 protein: CAITGPTKYNEQFF

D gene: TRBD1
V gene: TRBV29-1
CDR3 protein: CSAEGQEGDTQYF

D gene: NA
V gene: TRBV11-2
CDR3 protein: CASSLEFNEQFF

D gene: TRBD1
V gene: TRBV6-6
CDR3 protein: CASSYSDRDMGEQYF

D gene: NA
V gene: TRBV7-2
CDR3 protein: CASAFTFGGGTEAFF

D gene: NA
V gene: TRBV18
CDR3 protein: CASSPGTTQETQYF

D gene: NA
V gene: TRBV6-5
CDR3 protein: CASSYSGDRGNEQFF